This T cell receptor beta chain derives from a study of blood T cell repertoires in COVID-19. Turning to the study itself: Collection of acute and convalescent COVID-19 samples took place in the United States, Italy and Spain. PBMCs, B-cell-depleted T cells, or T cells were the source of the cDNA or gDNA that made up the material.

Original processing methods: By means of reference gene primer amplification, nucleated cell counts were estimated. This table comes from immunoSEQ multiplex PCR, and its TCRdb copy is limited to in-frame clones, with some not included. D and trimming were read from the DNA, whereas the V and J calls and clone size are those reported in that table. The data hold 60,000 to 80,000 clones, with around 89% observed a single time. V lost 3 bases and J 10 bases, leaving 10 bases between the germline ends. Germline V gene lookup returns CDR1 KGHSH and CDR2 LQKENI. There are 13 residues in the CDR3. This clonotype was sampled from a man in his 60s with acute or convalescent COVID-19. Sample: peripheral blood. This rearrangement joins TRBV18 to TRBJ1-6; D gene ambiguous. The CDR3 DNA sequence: TGTGCCAGCTCACCCTACTGGGAGTCACCCCTCCACTTT. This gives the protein CASSPYWESPLHF.